The clone carrying this T cell receptor beta chain came up a few times. Its antigen is unknown. The data belong to a study of blood T cells in healthy people across ages. Study-wide results and limits: Measured against age, TCR beta diversity per million T cells decreased in a roughly linear manner.

PCR was performed a second time for roughly 7 to 11 cycles using a sample-barcoded 5' primer and a J-beta primer mix. Every single cDNA molecule received a tag from a template-switch adaptor with 12 random nucleotides. MiXCR, applied by TCRdb to the 5' RACE reads, yields one record per CDR3 protein. The repertoire consists of more than 650,000 distinct CDR3 sequences, with about 55% occurring once and the leading ten covering approximately 41%. Source material: blood. This sequence was found in an older man in good health.

CDR3 in amino acids: CASSISEGHNEQFF. In nucleotides, the CDR3 is TGTGCCAGCAGCATCTCCGAGGGGCACAATGAGCAGTTCTTC. The rearrangement links TRBV7-8 to TRBJ2-1; tentatively, D is TRBD1 or TRBD2 (5 bases each). V gave up 5 bases and J gave up 5 bases, with 13 bases separating them. This CDR3 has 14 amino acids. The germline V gene encodes CDR1 SGHVS and CDR2 FQNEAQ.